These T cell receptor beta chains were read from a single sample in a study of radiotherapy plus CTLA-4 blockade in lung cancer. Assay: immunoSEQ multiplex PCR; the TCRdb copy retains only in-frame clones and omits some. The sample carries roughly 93,000 clones, 75% to 85% recorded once. The sample was peripheral blood, taken from a patient treated with radiotherapy plus ipilimumab. The receptors were gathered from a human donor with non-small cell lung cancer who had a partial response to radiotherapy plus ipilimumab. Both conserved end residues are part of each CDR3. Each record gives: V gene, J gene, CDR3 protein.

V gene: TRBV4-2
J gene: TRBJ2-3
CDR3 protein: CASSQGGGRAWEDTQYF

V gene: TRBV19
J gene: TRBJ2-5
CDR3 protein: CASSIGGTGTQYF

V gene: TRBV23-1
J gene: TRBJ2-7
CDR3 protein: CASSHPPTGGSYEQYF

V gene: TRBV5-1
J gene: TRBJ2-1
CDR3 protein: CASSFLAGRDEQFF

V gene: TRBV5-5
J gene: TRBJ2-1
CDR3 protein: CASSLEGLAGANEQFF

V gene: TRBV7-2
J gene: TRBJ2-3
CDR3 protein: CASSLGLAGVRDTQYF

V gene: TRBV7-9
J gene: TRBJ2-5
CDR3 protein: CASSFPGQVETQYF

V gene: TRBV7-2
J gene: TRBJ2-3
CDR3 protein: CASSTRGPSGRAVDTQYF

V gene: TRBV19
J gene: TRBJ2-1
CDR3 protein: CASSRRTGANEQFF

V gene: TRBV7-2
J gene: TRBJ2-1
CDR3 protein: CASSLQPSGGNEQFF

V gene: TRBV5-1
J gene: TRBJ2-7
CDR3 protein: CASRPDTNSYEQYF

V gene: TRBV19
J gene: TRBJ2-1
CDR3 protein: CASSPDPGQGNNEQFF

V gene: TRBV18
J gene: TRBJ2-7
CDR3 protein: CASSPRQGAGEQYF

V gene: TRBV7-3
J gene: TRBJ2-2
CDR3 protein: CASSFGGAPGELFF

V gene: TRBV4-2
J gene: TRBJ2-2
CDR3 protein: CASSQVAAGRIDTGELFF

V gene: TRBV2
J gene: TRBJ2-3
CDR3 protein: CASSPATGGASRDTQYF

V gene: TRBV7-9
J gene: TRBJ2-7
CDR3 protein: CASSPNRDSHEQYF

V gene: TRBV11-2
J gene: TRBJ1-1
CDR3 protein: CASSLEAGSNTEAFF

V gene: TRBV28
J gene: TRBJ1-2
CDR3 protein: CATGQGGDGYTF

V gene: TRBV19
J gene: TRBJ1-3
CDR3 protein: CASSLRSFRQEKGNTIYF

V gene: TRBV18
J gene: TRBJ1-1
CDR3 protein: CACRTANTEAFF

V gene: TRBV2
J gene: TRBJ2-7
CDR3 protein: CASSATSGNGEQYF

V gene: TRBV6-5
J gene: TRBJ1-4
CDR3 protein: CASSYSGTPNEKLFF

V gene: TRBV28
J gene: TRBJ2-2
CDR3 protein: CASLDRGPGTGELFF

V gene: TRBV12-5
J gene: TRBJ2-5
CDR3 protein: CASGLAVPRGYQETQYF

V gene: TRBV25-1
J gene: TRBJ1-4
CDR3 protein: CASSELGRGDEKLFF

V gene: TRBV19
J gene: TRBJ2-7
CDR3 protein: CASSIGYTNTGQQYF

V gene: TRBV19
J gene: TRBJ2-3
CDR3 protein: CASSIGTGRRPGGTDTQYF

V gene: TRBV10-2
J gene: TRBJ1-5
CDR3 protein: CASRQGQDQPQHF

V gene: TRBV10-2
J gene: TRBJ2-7
CDR3 protein: CASSLLAAKQYF

V gene: TRBV4-2
J gene: TRBJ2-7
CDR3 protein: CASSQGLGAGYEQYF

V gene: TRBV5-5
J gene: TRBJ1-1
CDR3 protein: CASSDREMFTEAFF

V gene: TRBV5-1
J gene: TRBJ2-2
CDR3 protein: CASSSPGTGELFF

V gene: TRBV27
J gene: TRBJ2-1
CDR3 protein: CASSLGAGLYNEQFF

V gene: TRBV7-2
J gene: TRBJ1-5
CDR3 protein: CASSPQGNQPQHF

V gene: TRBV6-6
J gene: TRBJ1-5
CDR3 protein: CASSYGQNSNQPQHF

V gene: TRBV28
J gene: TRBJ2-7
CDR3 protein: CASTQGTSGKYEQYF

V gene: TRBV28
J gene: TRBJ2-1
CDR3 protein: CASSSTPGGRLIFLSSYNEQFF

V gene: TRBV10-3
J gene: TRBJ1-2
CDR3 protein: CAISESTTYGYTF

V gene: TRBV7-9
J gene: TRBJ2-7
CDR3 protein: CASSVPGLAQNEQYF

V gene: TRBV30
J gene: TRBJ2-3
CDR3 protein: CAWNPGGLDTQYF

V gene: TRBV18
J gene: TRBJ1-1
CDR3 protein: CASSPTGGTEAFF

V gene: TRBV11-1
J gene: TRBJ1-1
CDR3 protein: CASGDRGPNTEAFF

V gene: TRBV7-2
J gene: TRBJ1-2
CDR3 protein: CASSSYRSGYTF

V gene: TRBV7-3
J gene: TRBJ2-6
CDR3 protein: CASSRSSPGERGANVLTF

V gene: TRBV6-5
J gene: TRBJ1-2
CDR3 protein: CASSYLTGLSYGYTF

V gene: TRBV19
J gene: TRBJ1-2
CDR3 protein: CASSPGQGDHYGYTF

V gene: TRBV5-4
J gene: TRBJ2-1
CDR3 protein: CASSPGGDYYNEQFF

V gene: TRBV27
J gene: TRBJ2-1
CDR3 protein: CASSHGLAGGVYNEQFF

V gene: TRBV7-3
J gene: TRBJ2-7
CDR3 protein: CASSLAGAGDEQYF